The rows below give T cell receptor beta chains drawn from one sample of a study of blood T cell repertoires in COVID-19. Clones were sequenced by immunoSEQ multiplex PCR, and TCRdb holds only the in-frame ones, with some missing. The data show 150,000 or so clones, roughly 87% seen once. What was sequenced was PBMCs or T cells enriched from blood (not recorded which). The receptors derive from a woman between 35 and 50 years old who had been exposed to COVID-19. Both conserved end residues are part of each CDR3. A D gene is named only where the DNA matches it firmly. A clone size is listed for some rows: how often the clone was seen (once, few, many), or a class if it is expanded.

v_call,d_call,clone_size,j_call,cdr3_length,cdr3_nt,cdr3_aa
TRBV5-6,.,.,TRBJ2-5,13,TGTGCCAGCAGCAAGGACTCTCAAGAGACCCAGTACTTC,CASSKDSQETQYF
TRBV7-3,TRBD1,.,TRBJ2-2,16,TGTGCCAGCAGCTCAACACCCCCAGGGGGCTCCGGGGAGCTGTTTTTT,CASSSTPPGGSGELFF
TRBV5-1,TRBD1,.,TRBJ2-5,15,TGCGCCAGCAGCTTGGACAGGGGGAGCCAAGAGACCCAGTACTTC,CASSLDRGSQETQYF
TRBV5-8,.,once,TRBJ1-2,11,TGTGCCAGCAGCATTTCTCCTGGCTACACCTTC,CASSISPGYTF
TRBV3-1/TRBV3-2,.,.,TRBJ1-2,15,TGTGCCAGCAGCCAAGGGTCCGGGGTCATCTATGGCTACACCTTC,CASSQGSGVIYGYTF
TRBV11-3,.,.,TRBJ2-1,16,TGTGCCAGCAGCTTAGCTGGCGATAGCGGTTACAATGAGCAGTTCTTC,CASSLAGDSGYNEQFF
TRBV28,.,.,TRBJ2-3,11,TGTGCCAGCGGATACAGGTACAGGCAGTATTTT,CASGYRYRQYF
TRBV5-4,TRBD2,.,TRBJ2-3,16,TGTGCCAGCAGCTTAACTAGCGGGGGAGCCACAGATACGCAGTATTTT,CASSLTSGGATDTQYF
TRBV10-2,TRBD2,once,TRBJ2-1,13,TGCGCCAGCATCGGCGGGAGTTACAATGAGCAGTTCTTC,CASIGGSYNEQFF
TRBV18,.,.,TRBJ2-7,13,TGTGCCAGCTCACCATCTAGCTCCCACGAGCAGTACTTC,CASSPSSSHEQYF
TRBV4-2,TRBD1,.,TRBJ1-1,14,TGTGCCAGCAGCCAAGTAGACAGGGGGACTGAAGCTTTCTTT,CASSQVDRGTEAFF
TRBV10-1,.,.,TRBJ2-1,13,TGCGCCAGCAGTGAGTCCTGGGCCGGTGAGCAGTTCTTC,CASSESWAGEQFF
TRBV2,.,.,TRBJ2-1,15,TGTGCCAGCAGTGAGGGACTTAGCTCCTACAATGAGCAGTTCTTC,CASSEGLSSYNEQFF
TRBV7-9,TRBD1,.,TRBJ1-1,15,TGTGCCAGCAGCTCCAATACTTTACAGGGGACTGAAGCTTTCTTT,CASSSNTLQGTEAFF
TRBV29-1,.,.,TRBJ2-1,11,TGCAGCGCTCCACAGGGTAATGAGCAGTTCTTC,CSAPQGNEQFF